The present entry profiles one T cell receptor beta chain with its context. This sample is drawn from a study of T cells in Graves' hyperthyroidism and ophthalmopathy. There are 15 residues in the CDR3. Deletions cut 2 bases from V and 5 bases from J, with 16 bases between. Germline V gives CDR1 LNHDA, CDR2 SQIVND (reference sequence). TCR beta CDR3 regions were amplified from RNA. HTBI primers were used for first-round RT-PCR of the TCR CDR3. TCRdb passed the multiplex PCR reads through MiXCR, listing each CDR3 protein once. The sample contains some 600,000 distinct CDR3 sequences, 11% to 15% of which appear only once.

Sequencing was done on a sample of blood. The rearrangement uses TRBV19 and TRBJ2-7; D gene ambiguous. This receptor was identified in a woman in her twenties or thirties with Graves' hyperthyroidism that later progressed to Graves' ophthalmopathy. In DNA, the CDR3 is TGTGCCAGTAGTATATTAGTAGGGCGTGTCAACGAGCAGTACTTC. This codes for CASSILVGRVNEQYF.